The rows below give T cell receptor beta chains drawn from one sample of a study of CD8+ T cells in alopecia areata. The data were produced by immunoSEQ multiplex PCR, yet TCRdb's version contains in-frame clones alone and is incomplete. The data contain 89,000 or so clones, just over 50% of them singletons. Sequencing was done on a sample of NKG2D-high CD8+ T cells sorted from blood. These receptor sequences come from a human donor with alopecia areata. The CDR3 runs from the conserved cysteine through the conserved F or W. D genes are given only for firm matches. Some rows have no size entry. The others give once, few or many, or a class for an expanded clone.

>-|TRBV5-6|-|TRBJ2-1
TGTGCCAGCAGCTTGGGGGGGCTAGCGGCCTCCCTCGAGCAGTTCTTC
CASSLGGLAASLEQFF
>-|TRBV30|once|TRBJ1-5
TGTGCCTGGGACAAGGGCAGCAATCAGCCCCAGCATTTT
CAWDKGSNQPQHF
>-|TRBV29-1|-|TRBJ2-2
TGCAGCGTCTATACCGGGGAGCTGTTTTTT
CSVYTGELFF
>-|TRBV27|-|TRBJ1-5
TGTGCCACCACATATCAGCCCCAGCATTTT
CATTYQPQHF
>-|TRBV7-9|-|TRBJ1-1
TGTGCCAGCAGCCGAATGAACACTGAAGCTTTCTTT
CASSRMNTEAFF
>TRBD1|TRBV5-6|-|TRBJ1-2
TGTGCCAGCAGCTTGGGACAGGGGGACTACACCTTC
CASSLGQGDYTF
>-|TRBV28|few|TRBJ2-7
TGTGCCAGCAGTGGGTTCTACGAGCAGTACTTC
CASSGFYEQYF
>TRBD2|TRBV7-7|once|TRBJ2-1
TGTGCCAGCTCCAGCGGGAGTTCTGAGCAGTTCTTC
CASSSGSSEQFF
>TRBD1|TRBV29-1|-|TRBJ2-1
TGCAGCGTTGCCCCGACGGAGACAGGGGATGAGCAGTTCTTC
CSVAPTETGDEQFF
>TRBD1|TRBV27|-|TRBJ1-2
TGTGCCAGCGGCGGTGCGGAGACAGGGGGATATGGCTACACCTTC
CASGGAETGGYGYTF
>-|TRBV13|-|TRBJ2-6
TGTGCCAGCAGCTCCACGGTAACTGGGGCCAACGTCCTGACTTTC
CASSSTVTGANVLTF
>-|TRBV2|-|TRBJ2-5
TGTGCCAGCATATTCTGGCGGCCACAAGAGACCCAGTACTTC
CASIFWRPQETQYF
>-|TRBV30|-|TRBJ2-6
TGTGCCTGGAGTGTCCACTCTGGGGCCAACGTCCTGACTTTC
CAWSVHSGANVLTF
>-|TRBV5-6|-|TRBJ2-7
TGTGCCAGCAGCTCCTCCTACGAGCAGTACTTC
CASSSSYEQYF
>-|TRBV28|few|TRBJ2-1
TGTGCCAGCAGTTCGACGCTCAATGAGCAGTTCTTC
CASSSTLNEQFF